These 10 T cell receptor beta chains came from one sample sequenced in a study of control samples from healthy donors and cancer patients. The table came from immunoSEQ multiplex PCR; TCRdb's copy has only in-frame clones and leaves some out. The sample lists about 90,000 clones; 75% to 95% were seen once. Sequences were obtained from blood. Every receptor here comes from a young woman in good health.

This rearrangement joins TRBV27 to TRBJ2-3; D gene uncertain. The CDR3 has 11 amino acids. Trimming took 7 bases from V and 3 from J, leaving 5 bases between them. The germline V gene encodes CDR1 MNHEY and CDR2 SMNVEV (reference sequence). CDR3 DNA: TGTGCCAGCACGGCAACAGATACGCAGTATTTT. Its translation is CASTATDTQYF.

The J gene is TRBJ2-7, the V gene TRBV18; 7 bases fit TRBD1. Germline CDR1 KGHSH, CDR2 LQKENI. CDR3 length: 15 amino acids. With 5 bases clipped from V and 0 bases from J, the junction kept 7 bases outside the gene matches. The chain's CDR3 is CASSIQGSTSYEQYF. Here the CDR3 DNA reads TGTGCCAGCTCAATACAGGGGAGTACCTCCTACGAGCAGTACTTC.

V is TRBV4-1 and J is TRBJ2-7; 11 bases map to TRBD2. Losses at the gene ends were 0 bases for V and 0 bases for J; bases not matched to a gene: 4. This CDR3 comprises 17 residues. The germline CDR1 and CDR2 sequences are MGHRA and YSYEKL. The CDR3 DNA is TGCGCCAGCAGCCAAGATCTAGCGGGGGGTTTCTCCTACGAGCAGTACTTC. Residues: CASSQDLAGGFSYEQYF.

The chain is built from TRBV24-1 and TRBJ1-2; tentatively, D is TRBD1 (5 bases). V lost 3 bases and J 5 bases, leaving 12 bases between the germline ends. The CDR3 is 14 residues long. CDR1 and CDR2 (germline): KGHDR, SFDVKD. The CDR3 protein is CATSDEGEFYGYTF. For the CDR3, the DNA is TGTGCCACCAGTGATGAAGGGGAGTTTTATGGCTACACCTTC.

The gene calls are TRBV19 and TRBJ1-1; tentative D call: TRBD1 (5 bases). CDR1 and CDR2 from the germline V gene are LNHDA and SQIVND (reference sequence). The CDR3 loop spans 14 amino acids. The V gene lost 1 base and the J gene lost 3 bases, with 9 bases spanning the gap. Here the CDR3 DNA reads TGTGCCAGTAGTATAGTAGGGGCCGACACTGAAGCTTTCTTT. It is translated as CASSIVGADTEAFF.

This clone occurred once. V gene TRBV9 combines with J gene TRBJ1-1, with a possible D match to TRBD1 (6 bases). CDR1 is SGDLS and CDR2 is YYNGEE in the germline V gene. Trimming removed 4 bases from V and 6 bases from J, with 16 bases in between. The CDR3 has 14 amino acids. DNA of the CDR3: TGTGCCAGCAGCCTGAGACAGGATTCGGCTGAAGCTTTCTTT. This sequence encodes CASSLRQDSAEAFF.

Note on this clone: Other DNA sequences in the sample encode the same CDR3. The CDR3 is CASSLGPVNEQFF. DNA of the CDR3: TGTGCCAGCAGCTTAGGTCCCGTCAATGAGCAGTTCTTC. The rearrangement uses TRBV7-2 and TRBJ2-1; no clear D. V lost 1 base and J lost 6, with 7 bases in between. CDR3 length: 13 amino acids. Germline V gene sequence: CDR1 SGHTA, CDR2 FQGNSA.

The chain links TRBV27 to TRBJ2-2, with D perhaps given as TRBD1 or TRBD2 (5 bases each). V dropped 5 bases and J dropped 0 bases, with 13 bases sitting between them. CDR3 length equals 16 residues. Germline V CDR1 and CDR2: MNHEY, SMNVEV (reference sequence). The chain's CDR3 is CASSRFGTTNTGELFF. CDR3 DNA: TGTGCCAGCAGTCGCTTCGGGACCACGAACACCGGGGAGCTGTTTTTT.

The V call is TRBV12-3 or TRBV12-4, the J call TRBJ1-1; D may be TRBD1 (5 bases). The CDR3 extends over 13 amino acids. Trimming pared 4 bases from V and 7 bases from J, leaving 13 bases between. The chain's CDR3 is CASSSRVPNEAFF. CDR3 nucleotide sequence: TGTGCCAGCAGTTCCAGGGTTCCTAATGAAGCTTTCTTT.

The chain employs TRBV2 and TRBJ2-3, with 10 nucleotides matching TRBD1. There are 14 residues in the CDR3. Germline V gives CDR1 SNHLY, CDR2 FYNNEI. V dropped 6 bases and J dropped 1; count of bases not matched to a gene: 1. CDR3 loop: CASSGTGGTDTQYF. The DNA for the CDR3 is TGTGCCAGCAGCGGGACAGGGGGCACAGATACGCAGTATTTT.